The rows below give T cell receptor beta chains drawn from one sample of a study of CD8 T cells in ankylosing spondylitis. TCRdb recomputed calls from the 5' RACE reads with MiXCR, one row per CDR3 protein. The sample holds about 360,000 distinct CDR3 sequences; approximately 22% are singletons and the top ten take 10% to 15%. The sequencing sample was made of blood, either unsorted or a sorted T cell fraction (not recorded which). The receptors were sampled from a male donor with ankylosing spondylitis or in good health (not recorded which). Each CDR3 is given with its conserved first and last residue. D genes are given only for firm matches. Where a row states a size, it is once, few, many or the class of an expanded clone; other rows omit it.

NA	TRBV2	NA	TRBJ2-7	CAAQGLGDEQYF	TGTGCCGCCCAGGGGTTGGGGGACGAGCAGTACTTC
few	TRBV27	NA	TRBJ2-1	CASSWGVAYNEQFF	TGTGCCAGCAGTTGGGGGGTCGCGTACAATGAGCAGTTCTTC
few	TRBV15	TRBD2	TRBJ2-1	CATSMGLEDNEQFF	TGTGCCACCAGCATGGGACTAGAGGACAATGAGCAGTTCTTC
many	TRBV4-1	NA	TRBJ2-2	CASSPNPGNVYTGELFF	TGCGCCAGCAGCCCAAACCCCGGGAACGTATACACCGGGGAGCTGTTTTTT
NA	TRBV10-2	NA	TRBJ2-1	CASSELVSVYNEQFF	TGCGCCAGCAGTGAATTGGTATCAGTCTACAATGAGCAGTTCTTC
NA	TRBV11-2	NA	TRBJ2-7	CASSFLVSSYEQYF	TGTGCCAGCAGCTTTCTTGTAAGCTCCTACGAGCAGTACTTC
NA	TRBV30	TRBD2	TRBJ2-1	CAWSRASGGLYNVQFF	TGTGCCTGGAGTAGGGCTAGCGGGGGACTTTACAATGTGCAGTTCTTC
once	TRBV9	NA	TRBJ2-5	CASSWGRTRGETQYF	TGTGCCAGCAGCTGGGGACGTACTAGGGGAGAGACCCAGTACTTC
many	TRBV7-8	NA	TRBJ2-1	CATDAGYYNEQFF	TGTGCCACCGATGCGGGATACTACAATGAGCAGTTCTTC
NA	TRBV5-6	NA	TRBJ2-7	CASSSSGATYEQYF	TGTGCCAGCAGCAGTTCAGGGGCTACCTACGAGCAGTACTTC
NA	TRBV20-1	TRBD2	TRBJ2-3	CSARGLAGTSSTDTQYF	TGCAGTGCTAGAGGATTAGCGGGGACTTCTAGCACAGATACGCAGTATTTT
NA	TRBV2	TRBD1	TRBJ1-1	CASSSGQGSTEAFF	TGTGCCAGCAGTTCGGGACAGGGAAGCACTGAAGCTTTCTTT
NA	TRBV12-3/TRBV12-4	NA	TRBJ2-1	CASSLVGDGSYNEQFF	TGTGCCAGCAGTTTAGTTGGTGACGGCTCCTACAATGAGCAGTTCTTC
few	TRBV7-3	NA	TRBJ2-7	CASSFAGKGYEQYF	TGTGCCAGCAGTTTCGCGGGGAAAGGCTACGAGCAGTACTTC
NA	TRBV20-1	TRBD1	TRBJ2-7	CSAPRDRVSYEQYF	TGCAGTGCCCCGAGGGACAGGGTTTCCTACGAGCAGTACTTC
few	TRBV3-1	TRBD1	TRBJ2-7	CASSQTPGQATYEQYF	TGTGCCAGCAGCCAGACTCCAGGACAGGCCACCTACGAGCAGTACTTC
NA	TRBV28	NA	TRBJ2-7	CASSLNGYEQYF	TGTGCCAGCAGTTTAAATGGTTACGAGCAGTACTTC
NA	TRBV7-3	TRBD2	TRBJ2-1	CASSPIAGAYNEQFF	TGTGCCAGCAGCCCCATAGCGGGGGCCTACAATGAGCAGTTCTTC
few	TRBV12-3/TRBV12-4	NA	TRBJ2-2	CASSPTSTGELFF	TGTGCCAGCAGTCCAACATCCACCGGGGAGCTGTTTTTT
many	TRBV29-1	TRBD2	TRBJ2-1	CSVDRWTSSTHSYNEQFF	TGCAGCGTTGACCGATGGACTAGCTCAACACATTCTTACAATGAGCAGTTCTTC
few	TRBV7-9	NA	TRBJ1-2	CASSLRSNYGYTF	TGTGCCAGCAGCTTGAGGTCTAACTATGGCTACACCTTC
NA	TRBV14	TRBD1	TRBJ1-2	CASSQWRGLNYGYTF	TGTGCCAGCAGCCAATGGAGGGGGCTTAACTATGGCTACACCTTC
few	TRBV5-1	NA	TRBJ2-1	CASSLIQHNEQFF	TGCGCCAGCAGCTTGATACAGCACAATGAGCAGTTCTTC